These 10 T cell receptor beta chains came from one sample sequenced in a study of molecular identifiers for immune sequencing clone quantification. TCRdb reprocessed the PCR reads via MiXCR and lists one record per CDR3 protein. The sample yields more than 550,000 distinct CDR3 sequences, roughly 27% seen once. The specimen sequenced was naive CD8+ T cells from blood, with Jurkat cell RNA spiked in. Subset defined: FACS-sorted CD8+CD4-CCR7+CD45RA+ naive T cells. Every receptor here comes from a human donor in good health. Some libraries in this study had Jurkat cell RNA spiked in.

This chain's CDR3 is CASEPGAAAHTEAFF. In nucleotides, the CDR3 is TGTGCCAGCGAGCCGGGGGCGGCAGCGCACACTGAAGCTTTCTTT. The rearrangement uses TRBV6-1 and TRBJ1-1, with TRBD1 as a possible D gene (6 bases). From germline, CDR1 is MNHNS and CDR2 SASEGT. The CDR3 extends over 15 amino acids. The V end lost 8 bases, the J end lost 3 bases, and 19 bases lay between the germline ends.

On this clonotype itself: Being one base from a much bigger clone, this may be a read error. The gene calls are TRBV29-1 and TRBJ1-4; no reliable D call. Germline CDR1 is SQVTM and CDR2 is ANQGSEA. V lost 5 bases and J 0 bases, leaving 10 bases between the germline ends. CDR3 size: 14 residues. CDR3 bases: TGCAGCGTTACCGCAGCTCCAACTAATGAAAAACTGTTTTTT. Protein sequence: CSVTAAPTNEKLFF.

The chain combines TRBV21-1 with TRBJ2-7; the D call TRBD2 from the table was never checked on the DNA. TRBV21-1 is a listed pseudogene. There are 14 residues in the CDR3. The CDR3 loop reads CASSNGLAGAEQYF. The CDR3 DNA reads as TGTGCCAGCAGCAACGGACTAGCGGGAGCCGAGCAGTACTTC.

This clonotype was counted many times. V gene TRBV7-8 combines with J gene TRBJ2-7, with D perhaps matching TRBD1 (5 bases). V dropped 3 bases and J dropped 2 bases, with 11 bases sitting between them. The length of the CDR3 is 14 residues. The germline V gene encodes CDR1 SGHVS and CDR2 FQNEAQ. This CDR3 reads CASSFPRDPYEQYF. For the CDR3, the DNA is TGTGCCAGCAGCTTCCCCAGGGATCCCTACGAGCAGTACTTC.

The chain links TRBV4-1 to TRBJ1-3; D perhaps matches TRBD1 (5 bases). Looked up from germline, CDR1 is MGHRA and CDR2 is YSYEKL. CDR3 length: 15 amino acids. With 3 bases removed from V and 4 bases from J, the gap between germline ends came to 13 bases. The CDR3 sequence: CASSQDTAGGNTIYF. The CDR3 DNA follows: TGCGCCAGCAGCCAGGACACCGCTGGAGGAAACACCATATATTTT.

This clonotype was found a few times. The junction departs from the called germline gene at one end, perhaps through a read error. The rearrangement uses TRBV15 and TRBJ1-1; D gene uncertain. The CDR3 is 15 amino acids. The germline V gene has CDR1 LNHNV and CDR2 YYDKDF (reference sequence). The CDR3 DNA reads TGTGCCACCAACAGAGTTGGGCTCGGTATCGGGGAAGCTTTCTTT. Translation gives CATNRVGLGIGEAFF. The whole variable domain, remainder taken from reference TRBV15 and TRBJ1-1, is DAMVIQNPRYQVTQFGKPVTLSCSQTLNHNVMYWYQQKSSQAPKLLFHYYDKDFNNEADTPDNFQSRRPNTSFCFLDIRSPGLGDTAMYLCATNRVGLGIGEAFFGQGTRLTVV.

In regard to this clonotype: This may be a read error, as it is one base from a much larger clone. The chain employs TRBV7-2 and TRBJ2-2, with 14 bases fitting TRBD2. CDR3 size: 18 residues. From germline, CDR1 is SGHTA and CDR2 FQGNSA. This CDR3 reads CAGSPRLAGGLNTGELFF. CDR3 coding DNA: TGTGCCGGCAGCCCCCGACTAGCGGGGGGGCTGAACACCGGGGAGCTGTTTTTT.

This clonotype appeared many times. The chain links TRBV4-3 to TRBJ2-3, with D tentatively TRBD1 (5 bases). CDR3 size: 16 residues. V was pared by 2 bases and J by 2 bases, with 14 bases between. Germline V gene data show CDR1 as LGHNA and CDR2 as YSLEER. The CDR3 here is CASSQQDNDPTDTQYF. In DNA form, the CDR3 reads TGCGCCAGCAGCCAACAGGACAACGATCCCACAGATACGCAGTATTTT.

This clonotype has just a few counts. This chain connects TRBV6-5 to TRBJ2-5; D is perhaps TRBD1 or TRBD2 (5 bases each). Per germline, CDR1 MNHEY and CDR2 SVGAGI. V was shortened by 0 bases and J by 5 bases, with 7 bases between the two germline ends. The CDR3 has 13 amino acids. CDR3 in DNA: TGTGCCAGCAGTTACTCGGGGGTGGAGACCCAGTACTTC. Its protein product is CASSYSGVETQYF.

This clonotype turned up a few times. V and J are TRBV11-2 and TRBJ2-3, with D possibly called TRBD1 or TRBD2 (5 bases each). Germline V gives CDR1 SGHAT, CDR2 FQNNGV. This CDR3 is built from 16 residues. V was pared by 1 base and J by 7 bases, with 18 bases between. The CDR3 spells CASSLGPGRDYNTQYF. In DNA form, the CDR3 reads TGTGCCAGCAGCTTAGGCCCGGGACGAGATTATAATACGCAGTATTTT. The entire variable domain, with the rest obtained from reference TRBV11-2 and TRBJ2-3, is as follows: EAGVAQSPRYKIIEKRQSVAFWCNPISGHATLYWYQQILGQGPKLLIQFQNNGVVDDSQLPKDRFSAERLKGVDSTLKIQPAKLEDSAVYLCASSLGPGRDYNTQYFGPGTRLTVL.